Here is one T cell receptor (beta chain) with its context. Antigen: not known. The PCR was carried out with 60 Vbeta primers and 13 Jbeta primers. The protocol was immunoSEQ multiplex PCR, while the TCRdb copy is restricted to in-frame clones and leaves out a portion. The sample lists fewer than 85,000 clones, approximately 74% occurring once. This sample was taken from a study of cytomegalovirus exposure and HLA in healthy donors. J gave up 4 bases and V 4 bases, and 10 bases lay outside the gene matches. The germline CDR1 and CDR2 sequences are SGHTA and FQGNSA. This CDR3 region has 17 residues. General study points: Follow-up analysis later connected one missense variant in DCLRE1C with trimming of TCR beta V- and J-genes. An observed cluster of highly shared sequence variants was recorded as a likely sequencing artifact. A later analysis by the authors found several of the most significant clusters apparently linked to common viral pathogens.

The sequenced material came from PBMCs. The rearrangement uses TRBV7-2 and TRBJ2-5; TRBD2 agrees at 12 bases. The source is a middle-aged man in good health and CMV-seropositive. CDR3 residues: CASSSPSGGAVGETQYF. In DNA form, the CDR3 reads TGTGCCAGCAGCTCCCCTAGCGGGGGGGCCGTTGGAGAGACCCAGTACTTC.